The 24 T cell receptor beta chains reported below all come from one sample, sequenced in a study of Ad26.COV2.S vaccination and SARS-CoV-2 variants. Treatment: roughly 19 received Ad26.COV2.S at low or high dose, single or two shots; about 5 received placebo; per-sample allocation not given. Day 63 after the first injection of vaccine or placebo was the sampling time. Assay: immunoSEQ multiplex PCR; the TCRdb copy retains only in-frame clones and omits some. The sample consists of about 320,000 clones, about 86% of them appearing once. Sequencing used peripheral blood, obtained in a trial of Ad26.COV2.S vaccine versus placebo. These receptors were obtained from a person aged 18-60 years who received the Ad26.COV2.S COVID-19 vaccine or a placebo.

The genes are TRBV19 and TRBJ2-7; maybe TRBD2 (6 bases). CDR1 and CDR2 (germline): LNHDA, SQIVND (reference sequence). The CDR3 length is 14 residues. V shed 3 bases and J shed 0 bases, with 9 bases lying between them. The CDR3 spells CASSMHGSSYEQYF. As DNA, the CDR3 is TGTGCCAGTAGTATGCACGGGAGCTCCTACGAGCAGTACTTC. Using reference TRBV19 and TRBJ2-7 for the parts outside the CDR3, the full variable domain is DGGITQSPKYLFRKEGQNVTLSCEQNLNHDAMYWYRQDPGQGLRLIYYSQIVNDFQKGDIAEGYSVSREKKESFPLTVTSAQKNPTAFYLCASSMHGSSYEQYFGPGTRLTVT.

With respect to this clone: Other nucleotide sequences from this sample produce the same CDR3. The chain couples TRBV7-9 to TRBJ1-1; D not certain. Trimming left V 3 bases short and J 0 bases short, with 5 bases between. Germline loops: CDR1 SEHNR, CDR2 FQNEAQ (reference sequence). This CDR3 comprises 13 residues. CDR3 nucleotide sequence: TGTGCCAGCAGCTTGGCATTGAACACTGAAGCTTTCTTT. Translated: CASSLALNTEAFF.

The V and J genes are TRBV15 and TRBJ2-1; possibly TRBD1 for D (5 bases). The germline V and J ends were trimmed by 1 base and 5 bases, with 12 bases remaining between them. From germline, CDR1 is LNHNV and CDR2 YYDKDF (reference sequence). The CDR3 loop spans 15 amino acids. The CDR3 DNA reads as TGTGCCACCAGCAGAGGTCTCCAGGGTGACAATGAGCAGTTCTTC. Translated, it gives CATSRGLQGDNEQFF. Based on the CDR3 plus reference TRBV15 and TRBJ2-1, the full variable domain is DAMVIQNPRYQVTQFGKPVTLSCSQTLNHNVMYWYQQKSSQAPKLLFHYYDKDFNNEADTPDNFQSRRPNTSFCFLDIRSPGLGDTAMYLCATSRGLQGDNEQFFGPGTRLTVL.

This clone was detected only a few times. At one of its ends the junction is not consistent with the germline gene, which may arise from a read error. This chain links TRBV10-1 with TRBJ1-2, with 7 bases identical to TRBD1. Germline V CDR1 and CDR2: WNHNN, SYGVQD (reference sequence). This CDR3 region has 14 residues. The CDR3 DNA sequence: TGCGCCAGCAGTGAGAGGACAGGCCCCGGCGGATTAAACTTC. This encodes CASSERTGPGGLNF.

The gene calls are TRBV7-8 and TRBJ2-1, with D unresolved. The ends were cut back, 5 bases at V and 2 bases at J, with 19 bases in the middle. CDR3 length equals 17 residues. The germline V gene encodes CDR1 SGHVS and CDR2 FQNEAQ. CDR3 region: CASSRPRRMSPYNEQFF. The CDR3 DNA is TGTGCCAGCAGCCGACCTCGACGGATGAGCCCCTACAATGAGCAGTTCTTC.

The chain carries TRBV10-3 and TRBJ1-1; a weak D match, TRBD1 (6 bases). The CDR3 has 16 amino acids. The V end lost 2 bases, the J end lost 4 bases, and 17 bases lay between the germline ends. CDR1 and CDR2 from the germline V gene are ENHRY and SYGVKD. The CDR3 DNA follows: TGTGCCATCAGTGAGGGTTCATTAGGGGGTCCCACTGAAGCTTTCTTT. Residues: CAISEGSLGGPTEAFF.

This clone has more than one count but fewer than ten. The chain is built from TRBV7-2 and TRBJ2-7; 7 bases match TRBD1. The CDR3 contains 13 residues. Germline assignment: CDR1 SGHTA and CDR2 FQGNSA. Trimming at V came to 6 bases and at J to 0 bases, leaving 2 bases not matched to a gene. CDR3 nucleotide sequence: TGTGCCAGCAGTAACAGGGGCTCCTACGAGCAGTACTTC. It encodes CASSNRGSYEQYF. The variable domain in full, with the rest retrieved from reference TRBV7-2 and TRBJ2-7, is GAGVSQSPSNKVTEKGKDVELRCDPISGHTALYWYRQSLGQGLEFLIYFQGNSAPDKSGLPSDRFSAERTGGSVSTLTIQRTQQEDSAVYLCASSNRGSYEQYFGPGTRLTVT.

The CDR3 region is CASSTSSTRSYGYTF. The CDR3 DNA sequence: TGTGCCAGCAGCACTTCATCTACACGGTCCTATGGCTACACCTTC. The chain employs TRBV9 and TRBJ1-2; no clear D gene. The CDR3 is 15 residues long. V gave up 4 bases and J gave up 4 bases, with 17 bases separating them. Per germline, CDR1 SGDLS and CDR2 YYNGEE.

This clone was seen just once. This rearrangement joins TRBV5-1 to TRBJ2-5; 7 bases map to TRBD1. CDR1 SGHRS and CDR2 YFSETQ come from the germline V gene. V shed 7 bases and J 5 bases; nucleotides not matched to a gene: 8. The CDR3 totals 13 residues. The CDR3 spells CASAGTDRETQYF. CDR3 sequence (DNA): TGCGCCAGCGCAGGGACAGACCGGGAGACCCAGTACTTC. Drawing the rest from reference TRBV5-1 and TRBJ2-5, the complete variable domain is KAGVTQTPRYLIKTRGQQVTLSCSPISGHRSVSWYQQTPGQGLQFLFEYFSETQRNKGNFPGRFSGRQFSNSRSEMNVSTLELGDSALYLCASAGTDRETQYFGPGTRLLVL.

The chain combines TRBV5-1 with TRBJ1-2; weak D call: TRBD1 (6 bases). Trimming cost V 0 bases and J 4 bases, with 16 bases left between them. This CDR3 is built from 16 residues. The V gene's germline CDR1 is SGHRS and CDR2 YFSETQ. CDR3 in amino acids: CASSLGTASFAYGYTF. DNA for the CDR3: TGCGCCAGCAGCTTGGGGACAGCTTCGTTTGCCTATGGCTACACCTTC.

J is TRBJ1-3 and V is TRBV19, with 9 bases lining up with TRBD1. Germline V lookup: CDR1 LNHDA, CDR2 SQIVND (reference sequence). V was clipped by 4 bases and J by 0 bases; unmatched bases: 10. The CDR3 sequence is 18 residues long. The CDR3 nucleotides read TGTGCCAGTAGTACAGGGGGACAGGGAACCAGCTCTGGAAACACCATATATTTT. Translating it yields CASSTGGQGTSSGNTIYF.

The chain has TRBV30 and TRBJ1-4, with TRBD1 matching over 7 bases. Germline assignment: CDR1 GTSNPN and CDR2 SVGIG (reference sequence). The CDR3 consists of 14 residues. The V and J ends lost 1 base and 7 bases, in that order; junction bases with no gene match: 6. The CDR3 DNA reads TGTGCCTGGAGTGCCGGATCAGGGGGTGAAAAACTGTTTTTT. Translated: CAWSAGSGGEKLFF.

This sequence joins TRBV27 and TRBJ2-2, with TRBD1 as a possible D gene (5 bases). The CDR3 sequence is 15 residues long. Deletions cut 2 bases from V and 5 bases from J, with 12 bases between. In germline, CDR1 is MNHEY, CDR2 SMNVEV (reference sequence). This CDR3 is CASSLRQGGTGELFF. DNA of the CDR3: TGTGCCAGCAGTTTAAGGCAGGGCGGTACCGGGGAGCTGTTTTTT.

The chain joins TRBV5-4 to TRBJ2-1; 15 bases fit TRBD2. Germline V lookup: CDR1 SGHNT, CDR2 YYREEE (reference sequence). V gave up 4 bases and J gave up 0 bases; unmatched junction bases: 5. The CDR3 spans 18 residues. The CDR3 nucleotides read TGTGCCAGCAGCGGGACTAGCGGGGGGCCAAGCTCCTACAATGAGCAGTTCTTC. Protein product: CASSGTSGGPSSYNEQFF.

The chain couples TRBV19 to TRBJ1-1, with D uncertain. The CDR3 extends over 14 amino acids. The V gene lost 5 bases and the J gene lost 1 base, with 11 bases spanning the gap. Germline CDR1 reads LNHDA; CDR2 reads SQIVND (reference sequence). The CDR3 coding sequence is TGTGCCAGTAGTTCGACATGGGAGAACACTGAAGCTTTCTTT. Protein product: CASSSTWENTEAFF.

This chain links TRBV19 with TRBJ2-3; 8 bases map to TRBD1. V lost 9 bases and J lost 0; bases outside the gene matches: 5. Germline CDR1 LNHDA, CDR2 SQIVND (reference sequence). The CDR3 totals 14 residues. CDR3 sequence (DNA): TGTGCCAGCAAGCGGACAGGGAGCACAGATACGCAGTATTTT. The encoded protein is CASKRTGSTDTQYF.

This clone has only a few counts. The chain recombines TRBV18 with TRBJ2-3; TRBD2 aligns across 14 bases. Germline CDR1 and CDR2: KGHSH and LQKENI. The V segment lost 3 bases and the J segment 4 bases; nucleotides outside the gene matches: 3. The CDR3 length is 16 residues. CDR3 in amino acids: CASSPTSGGAADTQYF. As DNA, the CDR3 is TGTGCCAGCTCACCGACTAGCGGGGGGGCTGCAGATACGCAGTATTTT.

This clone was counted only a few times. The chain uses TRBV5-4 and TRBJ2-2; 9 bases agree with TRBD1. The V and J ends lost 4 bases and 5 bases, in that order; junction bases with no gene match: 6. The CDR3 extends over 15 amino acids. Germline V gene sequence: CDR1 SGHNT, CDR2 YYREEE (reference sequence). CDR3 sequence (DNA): TGTGCCAGCAGCCAGCATGACAGGGGGACCGGGGAGCTGTTTTTT. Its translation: CASSQHDRGTGELFF.

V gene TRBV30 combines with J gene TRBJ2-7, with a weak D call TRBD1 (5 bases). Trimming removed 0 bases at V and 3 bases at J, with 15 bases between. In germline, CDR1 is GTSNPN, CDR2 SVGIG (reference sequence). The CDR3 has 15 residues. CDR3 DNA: TGTGCCTGGAGTGTCTGGGGCAGGGCCCTCTACGAGCAGTACTTC. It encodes CAWSVWGRALYEQYF.

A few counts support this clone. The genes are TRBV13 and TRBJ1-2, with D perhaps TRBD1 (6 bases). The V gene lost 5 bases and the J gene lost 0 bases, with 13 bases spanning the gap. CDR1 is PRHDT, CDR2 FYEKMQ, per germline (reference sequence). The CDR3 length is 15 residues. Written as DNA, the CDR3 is TGTGCCAGCAGCAACCCGGGACAACCTAACTATGGCTACACCTTC. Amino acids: CASSNPGQPNYGYTF.

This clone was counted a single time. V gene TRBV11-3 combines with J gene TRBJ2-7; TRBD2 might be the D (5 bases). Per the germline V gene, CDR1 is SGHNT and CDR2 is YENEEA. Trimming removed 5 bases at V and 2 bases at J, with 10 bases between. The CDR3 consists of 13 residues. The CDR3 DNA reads TGTGCCAGCAGCCCCGGGGATGCCTACGAGCAGTACTTC. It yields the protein CASSPGDAYEQYF.

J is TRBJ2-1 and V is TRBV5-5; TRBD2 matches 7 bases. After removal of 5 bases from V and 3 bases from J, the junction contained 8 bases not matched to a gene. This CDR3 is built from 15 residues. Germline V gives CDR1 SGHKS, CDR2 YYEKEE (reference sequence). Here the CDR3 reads CASRSGTTIYNEQFF. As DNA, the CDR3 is TGTGCCAGCAGATCCGGGACTACCATCTACAATGAGCAGTTCTTC.

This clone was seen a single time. The CDR3: CASSQEPLAYRTDTQYF. CDR3 bases: TGCGCCAGCAGCCAAGAGCCGCTAGCTTACCGCACAGATACGCAGTATTTT. The chain carries TRBV4-3 and TRBJ2-3; the D gene is possibly TRBD2 (5 bases). CDR1 and CDR2 (germline): LGHNA, YSLEER. V was cut by 0 bases and J by 1 base, with 14 bases left in between. The CDR3 loop spans 17 amino acids.

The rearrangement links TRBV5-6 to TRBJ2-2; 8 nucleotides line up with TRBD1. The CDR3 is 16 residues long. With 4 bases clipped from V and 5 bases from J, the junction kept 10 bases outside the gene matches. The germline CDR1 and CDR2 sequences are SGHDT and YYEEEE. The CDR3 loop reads CASSGQTGAGTGELFF. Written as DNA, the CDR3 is TGTGCCAGCAGCGGGCAGACAGGGGCAGGGACCGGGGAGCTGTTTTTT.